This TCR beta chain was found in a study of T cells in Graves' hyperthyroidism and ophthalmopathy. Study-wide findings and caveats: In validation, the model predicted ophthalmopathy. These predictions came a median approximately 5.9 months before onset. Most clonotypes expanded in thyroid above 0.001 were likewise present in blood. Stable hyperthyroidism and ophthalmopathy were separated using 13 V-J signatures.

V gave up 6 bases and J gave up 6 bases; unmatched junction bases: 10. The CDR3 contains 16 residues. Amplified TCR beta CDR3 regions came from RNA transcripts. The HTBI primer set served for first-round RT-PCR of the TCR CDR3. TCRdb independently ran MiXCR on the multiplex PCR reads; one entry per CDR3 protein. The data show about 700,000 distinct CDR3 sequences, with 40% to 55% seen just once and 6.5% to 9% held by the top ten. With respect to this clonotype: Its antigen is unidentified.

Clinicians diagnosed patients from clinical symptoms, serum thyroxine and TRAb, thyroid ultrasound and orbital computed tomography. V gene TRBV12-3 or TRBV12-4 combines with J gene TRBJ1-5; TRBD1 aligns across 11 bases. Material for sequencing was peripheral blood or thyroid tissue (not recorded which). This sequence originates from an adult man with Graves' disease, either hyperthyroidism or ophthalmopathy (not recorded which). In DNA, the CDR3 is TGTGCCAGCAGCCCATCTGGACAGGGGGCAGGTCAGCCCCAGCATTTT. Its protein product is CASSPSGQGAGQPQHF.